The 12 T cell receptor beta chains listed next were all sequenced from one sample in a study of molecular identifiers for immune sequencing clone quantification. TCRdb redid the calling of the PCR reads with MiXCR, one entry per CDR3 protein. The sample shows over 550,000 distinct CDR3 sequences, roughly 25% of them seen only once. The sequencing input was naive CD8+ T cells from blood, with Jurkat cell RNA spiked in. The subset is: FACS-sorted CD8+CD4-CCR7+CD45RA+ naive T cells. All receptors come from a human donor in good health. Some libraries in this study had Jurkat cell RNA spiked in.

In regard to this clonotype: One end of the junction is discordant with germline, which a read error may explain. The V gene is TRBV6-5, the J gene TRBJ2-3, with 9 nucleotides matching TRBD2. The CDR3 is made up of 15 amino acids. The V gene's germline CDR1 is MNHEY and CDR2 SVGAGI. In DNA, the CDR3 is TGTGCCAGCAGTTACTCGCGGGGGGGCACAGATATGCAGTATTTT. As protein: CASSYSRGGTDMQYF.

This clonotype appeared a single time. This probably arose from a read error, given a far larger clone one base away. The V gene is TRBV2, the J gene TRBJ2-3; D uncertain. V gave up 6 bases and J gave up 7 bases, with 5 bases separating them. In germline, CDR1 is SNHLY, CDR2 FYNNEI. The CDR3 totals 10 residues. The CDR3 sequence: CASSSYTQYF. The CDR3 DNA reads TGTGCCAGCAGCTCGTATACGCAGTATTTT.

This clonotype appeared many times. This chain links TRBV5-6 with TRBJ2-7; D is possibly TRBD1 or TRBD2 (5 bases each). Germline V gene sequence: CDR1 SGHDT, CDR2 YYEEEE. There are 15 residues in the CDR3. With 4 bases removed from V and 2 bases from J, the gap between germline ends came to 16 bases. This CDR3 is CASSPRDQLPYEQYF. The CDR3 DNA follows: TGTGCCAGCAGCCCCCGGGACCAACTTCCCTACGAGCAGTACTTC.

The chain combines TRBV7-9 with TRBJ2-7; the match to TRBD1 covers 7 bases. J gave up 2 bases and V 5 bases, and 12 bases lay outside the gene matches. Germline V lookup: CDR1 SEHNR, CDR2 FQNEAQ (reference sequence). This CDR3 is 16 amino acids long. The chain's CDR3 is CASSPRQGSGPYEQYF. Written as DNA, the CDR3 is TGTGCCAGCAGCCCTCGACAGGGTTCGGGTCCCTACGAGCAGTACTTC.

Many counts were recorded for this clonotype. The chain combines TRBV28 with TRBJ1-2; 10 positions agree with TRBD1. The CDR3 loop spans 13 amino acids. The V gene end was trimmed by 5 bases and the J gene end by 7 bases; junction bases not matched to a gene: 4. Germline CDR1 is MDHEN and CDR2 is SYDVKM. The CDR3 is CASSLGTGAGYTF. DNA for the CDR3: TGTGCCAGCAGTCTGGGGACAGGGGCTGGCTACACCTTC.

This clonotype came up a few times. CDR3 in amino acids: CASSTMSGYEQYF. The CDR3 coding sequence is TGTGCCAGCAGCACGATGTCAGGCTACGAGCAGTACTTC. This sequence joins TRBV7-9 and TRBJ2-7; D is unresolved. The CDR3 extends over 13 amino acids. Germline CDR1 reads SEHNR; CDR2 reads FQNEAQ (reference sequence). Trimming removed 5 bases from V and 3 bases from J, with 11 bases in between. Combining the CDR3 with reference TRBV7-9 and TRBJ2-7 gives the whole variable domain DTGVSQNPRHKITKRGQNVTFRCDPISEHNRLYWYRQTLGQGPEFLTYFQNEAQLEKSRLLSDRFSAERPKGSFSTLEIQRTEQGDSAMYLCASSTMSGYEQYFGPGTRLTVT.

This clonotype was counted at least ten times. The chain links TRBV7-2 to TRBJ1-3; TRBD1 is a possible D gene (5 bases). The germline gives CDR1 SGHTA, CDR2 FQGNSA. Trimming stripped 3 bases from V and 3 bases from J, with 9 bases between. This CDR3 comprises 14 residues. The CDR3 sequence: CASSFRDDGNTIYF. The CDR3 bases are TGTGCCAGCAGCTTCCGGGACGATGGAAACACCATATATTTT.

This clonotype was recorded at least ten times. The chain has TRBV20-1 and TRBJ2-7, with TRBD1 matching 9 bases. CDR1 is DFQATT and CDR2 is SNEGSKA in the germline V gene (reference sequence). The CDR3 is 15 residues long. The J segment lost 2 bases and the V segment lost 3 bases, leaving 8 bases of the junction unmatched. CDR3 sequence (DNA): TGCAGTGCTAGGGATGCGGGACAGGGTACCTACGAGCAGTACTTC. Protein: CSARDAGQGTYEQYF.

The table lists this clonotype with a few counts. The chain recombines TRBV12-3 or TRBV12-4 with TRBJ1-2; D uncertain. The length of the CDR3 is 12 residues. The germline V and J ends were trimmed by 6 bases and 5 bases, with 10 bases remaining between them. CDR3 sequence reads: CASSLLGYGYTF. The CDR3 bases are TGTGCCAGCAGCCTTCTGGGTTATGGCTACACCTTC.

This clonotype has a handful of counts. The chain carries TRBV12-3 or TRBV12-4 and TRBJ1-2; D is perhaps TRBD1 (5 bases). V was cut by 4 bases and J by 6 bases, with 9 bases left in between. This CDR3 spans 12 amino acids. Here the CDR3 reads CASSSTGHGYTF. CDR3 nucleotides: TGTGCCAGCAGTTCCACGGGACATGGCTACACCTTC.

CDR3 sequence: CASSKVSGTADEQYF. The CDR3, as DNA: TGTGCCAGCAGCAAAGTGAGCGGTACGGCCGACGAGCAGTACTTC. The V gene is TRBV21-1, the J gene TRBJ2-7; TRBD2, the table's D call, lacks a check against the DNA. TRBV21-1 constitutes a pseudogene. This CDR3 contains 15 residues.

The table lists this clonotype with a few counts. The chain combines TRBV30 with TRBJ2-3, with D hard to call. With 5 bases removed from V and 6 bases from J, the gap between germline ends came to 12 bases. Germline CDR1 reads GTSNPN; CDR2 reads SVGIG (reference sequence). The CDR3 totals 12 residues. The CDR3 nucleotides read TGTGCCTGGGCCCCGGTGAGCGATACGCAGTATTTT. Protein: CAWAPVSDTQYF.